The clone carrying this T cell receptor (beta chain) has a count of ten or more. Its specificity is unknown. The germline V gene has CDR1 SGHTA and CDR2 FQGNSA. This CDR3 is 14 amino acids long. V lost 7 bases and J 10 bases, leaving 21 bases between the germline ends. This sample was taken from a study of HIV-infected patients and healthy controls. Study-level points and caveats: When repertoires were size-matched, rare events in HIV-infected data became overweighted. HIV-associated CDR3 frequencies dropped significantly during therapy; CMV-associated ones, mostly rising, changed nonsignificantly.

Alpha and beta constant-region primers primed reverse transcription of around 550 ng RNA. Alpha and beta chain libraries were made separately by chain-specific third strand synthesis with multiplexing indices. Each cDNA molecule was barcoded, and a single primer pair amplified each chain. TCRdb reprocessed the 5' RACE reads with MiXCR, giving one entry per CDR3 protein. The sample includes roughly 15,000 distinct CDR3 sequences, 9.4% seen only once; the top ten take less than 6.5%. Whole blood was used without fractionation, so all unsorted peripheral T cells were included. This receptor was obtained from an adult in good health. The chain joins TRBV7-2 to TRBJ2-3; possible D gene TRBD1, 6 bases. Sample: blood. This CDR3 is CASTQGGGVRAQYF. Written as DNA, the CDR3 is TGTGCCAGCACGCAAGGGGGTGGGGTTCGGGCGCAGTATTTT.